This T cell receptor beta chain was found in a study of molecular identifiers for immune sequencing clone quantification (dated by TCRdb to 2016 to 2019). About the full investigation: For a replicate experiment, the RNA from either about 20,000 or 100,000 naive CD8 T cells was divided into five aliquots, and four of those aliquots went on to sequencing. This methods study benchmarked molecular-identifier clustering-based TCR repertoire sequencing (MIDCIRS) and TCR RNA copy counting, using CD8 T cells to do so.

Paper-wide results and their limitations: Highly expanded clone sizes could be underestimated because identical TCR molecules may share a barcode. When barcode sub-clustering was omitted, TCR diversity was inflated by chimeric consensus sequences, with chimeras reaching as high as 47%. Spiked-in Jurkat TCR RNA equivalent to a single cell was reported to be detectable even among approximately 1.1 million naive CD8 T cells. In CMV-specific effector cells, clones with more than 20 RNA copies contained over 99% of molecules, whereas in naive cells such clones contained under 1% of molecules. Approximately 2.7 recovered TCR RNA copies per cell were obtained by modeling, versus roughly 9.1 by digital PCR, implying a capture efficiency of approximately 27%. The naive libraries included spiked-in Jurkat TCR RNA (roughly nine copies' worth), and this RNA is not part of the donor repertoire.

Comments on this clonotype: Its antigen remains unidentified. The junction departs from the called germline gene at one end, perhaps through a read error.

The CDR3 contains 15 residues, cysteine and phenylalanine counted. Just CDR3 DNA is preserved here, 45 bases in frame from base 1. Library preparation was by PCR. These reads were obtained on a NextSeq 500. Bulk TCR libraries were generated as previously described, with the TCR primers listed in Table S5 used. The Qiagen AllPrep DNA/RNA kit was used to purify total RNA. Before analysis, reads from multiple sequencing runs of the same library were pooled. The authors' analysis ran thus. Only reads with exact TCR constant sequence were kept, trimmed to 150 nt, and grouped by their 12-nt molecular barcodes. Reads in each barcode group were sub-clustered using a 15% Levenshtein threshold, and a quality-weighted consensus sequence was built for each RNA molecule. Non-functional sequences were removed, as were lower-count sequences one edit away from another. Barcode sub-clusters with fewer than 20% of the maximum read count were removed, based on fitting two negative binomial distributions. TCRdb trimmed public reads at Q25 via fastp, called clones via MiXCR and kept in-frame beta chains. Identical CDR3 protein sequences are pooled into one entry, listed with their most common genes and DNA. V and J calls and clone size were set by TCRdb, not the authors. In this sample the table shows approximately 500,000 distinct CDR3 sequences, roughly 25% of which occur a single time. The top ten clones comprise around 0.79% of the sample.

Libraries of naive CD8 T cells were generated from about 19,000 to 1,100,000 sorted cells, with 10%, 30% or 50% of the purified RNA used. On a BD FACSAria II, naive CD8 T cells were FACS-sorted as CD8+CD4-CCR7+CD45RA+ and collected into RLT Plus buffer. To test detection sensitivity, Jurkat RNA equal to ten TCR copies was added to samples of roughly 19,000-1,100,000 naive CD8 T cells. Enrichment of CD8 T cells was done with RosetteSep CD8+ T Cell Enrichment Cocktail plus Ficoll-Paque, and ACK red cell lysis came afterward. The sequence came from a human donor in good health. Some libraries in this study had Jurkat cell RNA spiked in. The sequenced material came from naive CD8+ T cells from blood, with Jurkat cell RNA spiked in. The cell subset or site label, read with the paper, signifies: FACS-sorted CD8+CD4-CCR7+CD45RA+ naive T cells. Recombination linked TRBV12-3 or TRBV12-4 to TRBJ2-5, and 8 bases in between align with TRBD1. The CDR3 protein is CASRLGQGALETQYF. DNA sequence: TGTGCGAGCAGGCTTGGTCAGGGGGCGCTGGAGACCCAGTACTTC.